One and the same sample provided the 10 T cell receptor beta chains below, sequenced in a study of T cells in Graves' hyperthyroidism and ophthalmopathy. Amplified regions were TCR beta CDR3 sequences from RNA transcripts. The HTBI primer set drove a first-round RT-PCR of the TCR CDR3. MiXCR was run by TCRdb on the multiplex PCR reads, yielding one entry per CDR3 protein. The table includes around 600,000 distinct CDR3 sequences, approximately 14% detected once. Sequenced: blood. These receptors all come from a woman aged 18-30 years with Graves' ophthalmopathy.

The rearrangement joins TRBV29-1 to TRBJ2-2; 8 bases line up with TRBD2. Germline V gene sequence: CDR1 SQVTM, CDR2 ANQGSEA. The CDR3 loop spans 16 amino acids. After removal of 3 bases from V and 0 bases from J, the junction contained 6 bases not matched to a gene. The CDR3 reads CSVDDSGAANTGELFF. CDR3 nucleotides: TGCAGCGTTGATGATAGCGGGGCCGCGAACACCGGGGAGCTGTTTTTT.

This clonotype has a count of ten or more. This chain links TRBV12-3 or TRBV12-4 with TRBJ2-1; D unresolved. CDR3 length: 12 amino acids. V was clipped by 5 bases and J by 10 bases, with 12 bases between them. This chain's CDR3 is CASSLEDPEQFF. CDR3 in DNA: TGTGCCAGCAGTCTTGAGGACCCCGAGCAGTTCTTC.

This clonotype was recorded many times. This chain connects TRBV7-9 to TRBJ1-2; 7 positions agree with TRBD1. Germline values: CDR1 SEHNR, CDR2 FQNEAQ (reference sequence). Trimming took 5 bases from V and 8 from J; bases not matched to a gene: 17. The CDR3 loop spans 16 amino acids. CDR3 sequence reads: CASSPFLRDSKRGYTF. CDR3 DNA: TGTGCCAGCAGCCCATTTTTACGGGACAGCAAGCGGGGCTACACCTTC.

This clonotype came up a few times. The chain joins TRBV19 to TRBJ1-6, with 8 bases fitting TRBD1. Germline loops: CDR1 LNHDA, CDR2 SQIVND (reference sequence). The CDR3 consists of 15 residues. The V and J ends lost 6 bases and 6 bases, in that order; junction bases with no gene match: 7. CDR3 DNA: TGTGCCAGTAGCGAGGACAGGGCCGGTAATTCACCCCTCCACTTT. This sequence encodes CASSEDRAGNSPLHF.

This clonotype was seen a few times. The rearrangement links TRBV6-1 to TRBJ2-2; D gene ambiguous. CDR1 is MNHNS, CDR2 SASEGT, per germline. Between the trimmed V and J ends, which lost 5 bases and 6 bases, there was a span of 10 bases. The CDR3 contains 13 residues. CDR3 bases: TGTGCCAGCAGTTATACTGGCTCCGGGGAGCTGTTTTTT. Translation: CASSYTGSGELFF.

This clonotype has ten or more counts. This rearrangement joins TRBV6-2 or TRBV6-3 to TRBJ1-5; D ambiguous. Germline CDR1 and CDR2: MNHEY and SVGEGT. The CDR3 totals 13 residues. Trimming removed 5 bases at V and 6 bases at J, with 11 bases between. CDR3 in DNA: TGTGCCAGCAGTGGTCGTGGAATTCAGCCCCAGCATTTT. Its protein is CASSGRGIQPQHF.

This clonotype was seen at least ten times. The CDR3 sequence is CATSDPASGRSDEQFF. CDR3 nucleotide sequence: TGTGCCACCAGTGATCCGGCTAGCGGGAGATCTGATGAGCAGTTCTTC. J is TRBJ2-1 and V is TRBV24-1; 10 positions agree with TRBD2. The germline CDR1 and CDR2 sequences are KGHDR and SFDVKD. J lost 8 bases, V lost 3 bases, and 9 bases had no gene match. The CDR3 is 16 residues long.

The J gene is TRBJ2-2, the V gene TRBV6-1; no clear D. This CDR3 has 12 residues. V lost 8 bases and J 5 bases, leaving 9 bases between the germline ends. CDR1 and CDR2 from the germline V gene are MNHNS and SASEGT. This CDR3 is CASAESTGELFF. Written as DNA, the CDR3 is TGTGCCAGCGCCGAATCGACCGGGGAGCTGTTTTTT.

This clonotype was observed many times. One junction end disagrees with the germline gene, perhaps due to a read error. CDR3 DNA: TGTGCCAGCAGCCAAGGAGCCTCACTAGCGGGAAGGAACTTC. Its protein product is CASSQGASLAGRNF. This chain joins TRBV3-1 and TRBJ2-7; 10 nucleotides match TRBD2. In germline, CDR1 is LGHDT, CDR2 YNNKEL (reference sequence). The CDR3 consists of 14 residues.

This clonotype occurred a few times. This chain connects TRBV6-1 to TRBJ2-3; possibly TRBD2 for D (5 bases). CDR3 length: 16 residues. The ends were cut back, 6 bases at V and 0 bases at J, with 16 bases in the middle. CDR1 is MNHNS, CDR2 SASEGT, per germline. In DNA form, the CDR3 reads TGTGCCAGCAGCCGGAGGCCTATGGCAAGCACAGATACGCAGTATTTT. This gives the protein CASSRRPMASTDTQYF.